The 15 T cell receptor beta chains listed next were all sequenced from one sample in a study of T cell repertoires in cytomegalovirus infection. Their antigens are not known. TCRdb re-analysed the reads in MiXCR, keeping a single row per CDR3 protein. Among a few hundred thousand distinct CDR3 sequences, under 55% were seen once, and the ten largest hold just under 45%. Sequences were derived from cultured PBMCs, sampled from culture after CMV antigen stimulation. These TCRs come from a human donor in good health (CMV status not recorded). Some clones in this sample may be carry-over from other donors' samples.

The gene calls are TRBV7-2 and TRBJ1-4; TRBD1 matches at 8 bases. The CDR3 has 15 amino acids. V shed 5 bases, J shed 4 bases, and the junction held 6 bases outside the gene matches. Per the germline V gene, CDR1 is SGHTA and CDR2 is FQGNSA. The CDR3 reads CASSHWTGNNEKLFF. CDR3 nucleotides: TGTGCCAGCAGCCATTGGACAGGGAATAATGAAAAACTGTTTTTT.

The V call is TRBV12-3 or TRBV12-4, the J call TRBJ1-5; no clear D gene. The CDR3 totals 12 residues. Trimming pared 4 bases from V and 5 bases from J, leaving 6 bases between. In DNA, the CDR3 is TGTGCCAGCAGTTCAATCGATCAGCCCCAGCATTTT. It yields the protein CASSSIDQPQHF.

This clonotype was counted only a few times. The J gene is TRBJ2-7, the V gene TRBV7-9, with D possibly matching TRBD1 (6 bases). The V end was cut by 6 bases, the J end by 5 bases, with 14 bases between. This CDR3 has 13 residues. CDR1 and CDR2 from the germline V gene are SEHNR and FQNEAQ (reference sequence). The CDR3 loop is CASRPQGTNEQYF. Written as DNA, the CDR3 is TGTGCCAGCAGACCTCAGGGGACCAACGAGCAGTACTTC.

This clonotype appeared a single time. The rearrangement uses TRBV20-1 and TRBJ2-5, with 10 nucleotides matching TRBD2. The CDR3 runs to 14 residues. The ends lost 6 bases at V and 4 bases at J; junction bases unmatched: 8. Looked up from germline, CDR1 is DFQATT and CDR2 is SNEGSKA (reference sequence). CDR3 loop: CSASGGAWLETQYF. CDR3 DNA: TGCAGTGCCAGCGGGGGGGCGTGGTTAGAGACCCAGTACTTC.

The chain joins TRBV7-9 to TRBJ2-3; 13 positions match TRBD2. With 7 bases clipped from V and 0 bases from J, the junction kept 4 bases outside the gene matches. Germline V gene sequence: CDR1 SEHNR, CDR2 FQNEAQ (reference sequence). CDR3 length: 16 residues. The CDR3 spells CASKKLAGGSTDTQYF. In DNA form, the CDR3 reads TGTGCCAGCAAAAAACTAGCGGGAGGGAGCACAGATACGCAGTATTTT.

This clonotype has a handful of counts. This chain uses TRBV7-8 with TRBJ2-3; TRBD2 is a possible D gene (5 bases). V gave up 3 bases and J gave up 0 bases, with 13 bases separating them. Per the germline V gene, CDR1 is SGHVS and CDR2 is FQNEAQ. The CDR3 has 16 amino acids. CDR3 coding DNA: TGTGCCAGCAGCTTCGGGGTGGGCTATAGCACAGATACGCAGTATTTT. It is translated as CASSFGVGYSTDTQYF.

This clonotype was counted ten times or more. The chain combines TRBV7-9 with TRBJ2-3; D is perhaps TRBD2 (6 bases). V was clipped by 7 bases and J by 4 bases, with 6 bases between them. The CDR3 extends over 11 amino acids. CDR1 and CDR2 (germline): SEHNR, FQNEAQ (reference sequence). The CDR3 reads CASTGADTQYF. CDR3 sequence (DNA): TGTGCCAGCACGGGGGCAGATACGCAGTATTTT.

A remark on this clonotype: The germline gene is not matched at one end of the junction; a read error may be the cause. The CDR3 DNA sequence: TGTGCCAGCATCTTAACGTCGACCATAGGGGGCGGGGAGCTGTTTTTT. It is translated as CASILTSTIGGGELFF. V usage is TRBV7-2 and J usage is TRBJ2-2; a possible D gene is TRBD1 (6 bases). Germline CDR1 and CDR2: SGHTA and FQGNSA. The CDR3 is made up of 16 amino acids.

This clonotype was detected many times. The rearrangement uses TRBV2 and TRBJ2-7, with D possibly TRBD2 on 7 matching bases. V lost 3 bases and J 5 bases, leaving 17 bases between the germline ends. The CDR3 consists of 15 residues. Germline CDR1 reads SNHLY; CDR2 reads FYNNEI. Here the CDR3 reads CASSEPEGGENEQYF. The CDR3 DNA reads TGTGCCAGCAGTGAGCCCGAAGGGGGGGAGAACGAGCAGTACTTC.

The chain recombines TRBV12-3 or TRBV12-4 with TRBJ1-5; a weak D match, TRBD1 (5 bases). This CDR3 is 13 amino acids long. The V end was cut by 5 bases, the J end by 4 bases, with 9 bases between. The CDR3 region is CASSGGINQPQHF. In DNA, the CDR3 is TGTGCCAGCAGTGGGGGAATTAATCAGCCCCAGCATTTT.

J is TRBJ2-7 and V is TRBV25-1; D not resolved. The CDR3 has 14 residues. CDR1 is MGHDK, CDR2 SYGVNS, per germline. The ends were cut back, 2 bases at V and 3 bases at J, with 11 bases in the middle. The CDR3 DNA sequence: TGTGCCAGCAGTGAACTGGGCCAAGGCTACGAGCAGTACTTC. As protein: CASSELGQGYEQYF.

The CDR3 loop reads CASSETVRGAEAFF. In DNA form, the CDR3 reads TGTGCCAGCAGCGAAACCGTTCGGGGAGCTGAAGCTTTCTTT. The rearrangement uses TRBV7-4 and TRBJ1-1; no clear D gene. CDR1 is SGHVT, CDR2 SQSDAQ, per germline. CDR3 length equals 14 residues. V lost 5 bases and J 6 bases, leaving 16 bases between the germline ends.

This clonotype was counted only a few times. The V gene is TRBV5-1, the J gene TRBJ1-1; possible D gene TRBD1, 6 bases. CDR3 size: 14 residues. Per germline, CDR1 SGHRS and CDR2 YFSETQ. Between the trimmed V and J ends, which lost 9 bases and 5 bases, there was a span of 20 bases. CDR3 sequence reads: CATASGQGHTEAFF. DNA for the CDR3: TGCGCCACCGCGTCGGGGCAGGGACATACTGAAGCTTTCTTT.

CDR3 DNA sequence: TGTGCCAGCACCGCTTTGGGGGTCGAACTGTTTTTT. Its translation is CASTALGVELFF. The rearrangement uses TRBV2 and TRBJ1-4, with D tentatively TRBD1 (5 bases). Trimming stripped 7 bases from V and 12 bases from J, with 15 bases between. Germline V lookup: CDR1 SNHLY, CDR2 FYNNEI. The CDR3 extends over 12 amino acids.

J is TRBJ1-4 and V is TRBV7-6; no firm D call. Trimming pared 5 bases from V and 2 bases from J, leaving 9 bases between. CDR3 size: 14 residues. CDR1 is SGHVS, CDR2 FNYEAQ, per germline. The CDR3 DNA reads as TGTGCCAGCAGCCCCGGTTTGACTAATGAAAAACTGTTTTTT. Amino acid sequence: CASSPGLTNEKLFF.